Sequencing of this T cell receptor beta chain was carried out in a study of lymphopenia after photon versus proton radiotherapy. For this clone: Its antigen remains unknown.

Study-level findings and limits: Only patients who died were analyzed for survival; proton advantage is unproven. Post-nadir diversity loss with photons came from oligoclonal expansion, particularly CD8+ Temra cells.

The CDR3 consists of 13 residues. The germline V and J ends were trimmed by 7 bases and 9 bases, with 18 bases remaining between them. Per the germline V gene, CDR1 is MDHEN and CDR2 is SYDVKM. Sequencing was performed with immunoSEQ multiplex PCR; in TCRdb, only in-frame clones are kept and a portion is missing. There are 150,000 to 200,000 clones in the sample; 75% to 90% occur only once, and about 4.7% lies in the top ten. The rearrangement uses TRBV28 and TRBJ1-2; no reliable D call. The starting material was peripheral blood, obtained from a patient treated with photon-based radiotherapy. The sequence derives from a man aged 50-60 years with gastric cancer. CDR3 nucleotide sequence: TGTGCCAGCACCGAGGGAATTGAGAGGAGCTACACCTTC. It yields the protein CASTEGIERSYTF.